Included here is one T cell receptor (beta chain) sequence, with context. No antigen is known for it. Both 60 Vbeta primers and 13 Jbeta primers went into the PCR. Clones were read by immunoSEQ multiplex PCR, and TCRdb kept only the in-frame ones, dropping some. The sample lists about 190,000 clones; 85% were seen once. The data belong to a study of cytomegalovirus exposure and HLA in healthy donors. Study details: Previous work identified around 120 million unique TCR beta sequences from roughly 180 million T cells.

General study results and limits: Specific recognition of CMV antigens was confirmed in vitro for a few chains (all CMV-associated). TCR beta chains numbering more than 150 were designated cytomegalovirus-associated. Among donors in an Asian-associated ancestry cluster, a later analysis reportedly found fewer N-insertions than the roughly 680-donor mean.

Germline V lookup: CDR1 MGHDK, CDR2 SYGVNS. CDR3 length equals 14 residues. V lost 4 bases to trimming and J lost 2 bases; unmatched junction nucleotides: 1. This chain links TRBV25-1 with TRBJ1-1, with TRBD1 matching over 10 bases. Source material: PBMCs. The source of this sequence is a boy aged 2 to 10 in good health and CMV-seronegative. The CDR3 spells CASSGQGANTEAFF. The CDR3 DNA sequence: TGTGCCAGCAGTGGACAGGGGGCCAACACTGAAGCTTTCTTT.